This T cell receptor beta chain came from a study of regulatory T cells in long-lasting Graves disease (dated by TCRdb to about 2021). Some background on the complete study: Patients with newly diagnosed Graves' disease had been on antithyroid drugs for under 3 months. Persistent Graves' disease patients were compared with newly diagnosed Graves' disease patients by peripheral blood TCR sequencing and RNA sequencing. The study was conducted in China and was registered as a clinical trial. TCR sequencing covered approximately 13 persistent and around 20 newly diagnosed Graves' disease patients, some 33 samples in total. General conclusions and limits of the study: Only the TCR beta chain was sequenced and analyzed. As a limitation, the authors acknowledged that the small sample size may reduce accuracy. Peripheral blood alone was examined, since thyroid tissue, which constituted the primary lesion, could not be accessed. TRBV28, TRBJ1-2 and TRBJ2-5 were preferentially used in persistent disease, while TRBV20-1 and TRBJ2-1 were favored in newly diagnosed disease. Compared with newly diagnosed patients, patients with persistent Graves' disease had lower TCR Shannon entropy and fewer highly expanded clones, which suggests clonal expansion. Persistent patients shared more public clonotypes among themselves (more than 2,500) than newly diagnosed patients did (roughly 910).

CDR1 SGHTA and CDR2 FQGNSA were looked up in the germline V gene. V drops 6 bases and J drops 3 bases, leaving 15 bases in between. There are 14 amino acids in the CDR3, from cysteine to phenylalanine inclusive. The kept DNA is CDR3 alone, 42 bases in frame from the first base. On this clonotype: There is no known antigen for this receptor. No much larger clone is present one base from it, and per-base qualities are unavailable.

The sample's time point label is to be understood as: newly diagnosed GD, antithyroid drugs for less than 3 months. For both TCR sequencing and RNA sequencing, RNA was extracted from PBMCs in TRIzol. Graves' disease was diagnosed according to American Thyroid Association guidelines. Patients for the study were recruited at an endocrinology department in Xi'an, China. From each patient, 7.5 to 9.5 milliliters of peripheral blood was collected into an EDTA anticoagulant tube. Ficoll Paque Plus density gradient separation was used to isolate PBMCs, and no further T cell sorting was done. An Agilent 2100 Bioanalyzer and agarose gel were used to check RNA quality, and a NanoDrop 2000 was used to measure RNA concentration. The library was generated by multiplex PCR. Instrument used: Illumina HiSeq 4000. iRepertoire HTBI primers and Arm-PCR amplification of CDR3 regions were used to construct TCR beta libraries. PCR products were gel purified before sequencing. Turning to the authors' computational methods: Gene usage analysis of CDR3 amino acid clonotypes used the approximately 62 TRBV and more than 13 TRBJ segments found across samples. COPE and FqMerger were used to merge filtered high-quality paired reads into contigs. Contigs were aligned with BLAST to IMGT TRBV, TRBD and TRBJ reference genes, and CDR3 was defined per IMGT. Any clonotype with a frequency above 0.1% was counted as a highly expanded clone. Shannon entropy served as the measure of repertoire diversity, while the Gini coefficient captured V-J evenness. Clonotypes shared by more than one individual were considered public. The public reads were run again by TCRdb, first through fastp at Q25 and then through MiXCR, and only productive beta chains were kept. Each record represents a unique CDR3 protein, reported with the most common genes and DNA among its rows. What appears here as the V and J calls and clone size reflects TCRdb's work, not the paper's. The table for this sample lists about 240,000 distinct CDR3 sequences; 20% to 25% of them were counted only once. The ten biggest clones cover over 11% of the sample.

The rearrangement combines TRBV7-2 with TRBJ2-7; the D assignment is uncertain and may be TRBD1 or TRBD2, with 5 bases supporting each. The sequenced sample was peripheral blood mononuclear cells (PBMCs), obtained at new diagnosis, from a patient treated with antithyroid drugs. The source is a female donor with Graves disease. The CDR3 sequence is CASSLGTIIYEQYF. The nucleotide sequence reads TGTGCCAGCAGTCTCGGGACCATCATCTACGAGCAGTACTTC.